This T cell receptor (beta chain) is from a study of blood T cells in healthy people across ages. The authors drew approximately 9 milliliters of peripheral blood from each donor. Germline V CDR1 and CDR2: MNHEY, SVGEGT. V lost 7 bases to trimming and J lost 3 bases, with 4 bases between them. The CDR3 spans 12 residues. Notes on the study in general: Older age went with lower TCR beta diversity per million T cells, in a roughly linear way. Unsorted PBMC input precluded a conclusive naive versus antigen-experienced comparison. Researchers report that TCR beta diversity correlated strongly with naive T cell percentage.

Then a second PCR, running about 7 to 11 cycles, was carried out with a sample-barcoded 5' primer and a J-beta primer mix. TCRdb fed the 5' RACE reads into MiXCR, producing one record per CDR3 protein. The data show fewer than 700,000 distinct CDR3 sequences, around two fifths seen once. Ten or more counts support this clonotype. Its antigen remains unknown. This TCR derives from a man at least 80 years old in good health. The chain has TRBV6-2 or TRBV6-3 and TRBJ1-6; D is ambiguous. The sequencing sample was made of blood. DNA of the CDR3: TGTGCCAGCAATGACTATAATTCACCCCTCCACTTT. It translates to CASNDYNSPLHF.